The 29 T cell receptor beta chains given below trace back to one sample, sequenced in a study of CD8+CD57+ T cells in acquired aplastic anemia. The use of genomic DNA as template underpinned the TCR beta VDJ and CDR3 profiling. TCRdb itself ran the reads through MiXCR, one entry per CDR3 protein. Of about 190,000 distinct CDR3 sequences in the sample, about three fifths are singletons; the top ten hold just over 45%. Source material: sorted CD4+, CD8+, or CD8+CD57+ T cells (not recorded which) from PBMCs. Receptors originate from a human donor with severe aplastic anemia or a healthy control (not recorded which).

CDR3 sequence reads: CSANDRIRTDTQYF. CDR3 bases: TGCAGTGCTAACGACAGAATCCGCACAGATACGCAGTATTTT. This chain connects TRBV20-1 to TRBJ2-3; perhaps TRBD1 as D (5 bases). The CDR3 runs to 14 residues. The V gene's germline CDR1 is DFQATT and CDR2 SNEGSKA (reference sequence). The ends were cut back, 4 bases at V and 1 base at J, with 12 bases in the middle.

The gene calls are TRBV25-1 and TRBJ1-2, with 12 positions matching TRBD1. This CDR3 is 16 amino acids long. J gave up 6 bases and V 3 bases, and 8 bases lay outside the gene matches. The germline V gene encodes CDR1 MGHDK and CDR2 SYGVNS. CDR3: CASSDPWGTGGHGYTF. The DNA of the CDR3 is TGTGCCAGCAGTGATCCTTGGGGGACAGGGGGCCATGGCTACACCTTC.

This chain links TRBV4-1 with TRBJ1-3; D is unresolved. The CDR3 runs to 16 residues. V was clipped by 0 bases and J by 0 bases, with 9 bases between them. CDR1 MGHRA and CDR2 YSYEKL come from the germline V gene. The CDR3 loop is CASSQDRTSSGNTIYF. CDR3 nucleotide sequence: TGCGCCAGCAGCCAAGATAGGACGAGCTCTGGAAACACCATATATTTT.

In nucleotides, the CDR3 is TGCGCCAGCAGTTCCTTCCCCGCAGATACGCAGTATTTT. Its protein product is CASSSFPADTQYF. The V call is TRBV10-2, the J call TRBJ2-3; D remains unclear. Germline CDR1 and CDR2: WSHSY and SAAADI. The CDR3 is made up of 13 amino acids. V lost 5 bases and J 4 bases, leaving 10 bases between the germline ends.

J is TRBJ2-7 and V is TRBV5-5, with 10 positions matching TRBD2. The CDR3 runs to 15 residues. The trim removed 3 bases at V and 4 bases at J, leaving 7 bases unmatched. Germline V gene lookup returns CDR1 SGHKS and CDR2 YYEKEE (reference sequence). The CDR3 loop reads CASSSPGTSAYEQYF. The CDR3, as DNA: TGTGCCAGCAGCTCCCCCGGGACTAGCGCGTACGAGCAGTACTTC. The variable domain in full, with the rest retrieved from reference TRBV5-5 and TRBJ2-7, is DAGVTQSPTHLIKTRGQQVTLRCSPISGHKSVSWYQQVLGQGPQFIFQYYEKEERGRGNFPDRFSARQFPNYSSELNVNALLLGDSALYLCASSSPGTSAYEQYFGPGTRLTVT.

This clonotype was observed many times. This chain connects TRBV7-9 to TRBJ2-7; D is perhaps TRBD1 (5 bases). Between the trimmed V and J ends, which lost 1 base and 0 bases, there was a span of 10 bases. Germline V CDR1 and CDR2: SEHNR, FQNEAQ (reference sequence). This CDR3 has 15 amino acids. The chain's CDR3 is CASSLGTFDSYEQYF. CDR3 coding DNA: TGTGCCAGCAGCTTAGGGACATTTGACTCCTACGAGCAGTACTTC.

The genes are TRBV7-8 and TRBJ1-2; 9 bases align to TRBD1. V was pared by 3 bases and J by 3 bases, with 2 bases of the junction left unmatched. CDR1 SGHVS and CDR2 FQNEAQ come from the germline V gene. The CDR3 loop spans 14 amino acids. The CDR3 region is CASSLRQGDYGYTF. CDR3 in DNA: TGTGCCAGCAGCTTGAGACAGGGGGACTATGGCTACACCTTC.

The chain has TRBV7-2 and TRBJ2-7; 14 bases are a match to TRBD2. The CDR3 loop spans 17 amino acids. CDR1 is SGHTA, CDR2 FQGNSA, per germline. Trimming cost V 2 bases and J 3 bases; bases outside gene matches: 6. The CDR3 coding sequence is TGTGCCAGCAGCTTAAAAAGGACTAGCGGGAGGATCTACGAGCAGTACTTC. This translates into CASSLKRTSGRIYEQYF.

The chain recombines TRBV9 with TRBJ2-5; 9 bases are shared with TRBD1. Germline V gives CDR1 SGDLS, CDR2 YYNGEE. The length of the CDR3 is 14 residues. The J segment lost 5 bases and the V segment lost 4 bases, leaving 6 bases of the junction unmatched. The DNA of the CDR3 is TGTGCCAGCAGCTACGACAGGGGGGGGGAGACCCAGTACTTC. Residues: CASSYDRGGETQYF.

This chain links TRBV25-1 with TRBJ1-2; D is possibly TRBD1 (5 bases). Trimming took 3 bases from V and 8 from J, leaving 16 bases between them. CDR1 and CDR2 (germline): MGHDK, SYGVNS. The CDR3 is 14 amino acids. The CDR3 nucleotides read TGTGCCAGCAGTGAGCCCGGCAGGGTGGAAGGCTACACCTTC. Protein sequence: CASSEPGRVEGYTF.

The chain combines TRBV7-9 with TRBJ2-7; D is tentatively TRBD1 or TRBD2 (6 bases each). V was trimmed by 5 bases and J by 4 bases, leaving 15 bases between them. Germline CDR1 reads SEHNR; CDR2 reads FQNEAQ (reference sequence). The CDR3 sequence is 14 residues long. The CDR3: CASSLGWGAYEQYF. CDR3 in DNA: TGTGCCAGCAGCCTAGGGTGGGGGGCTTACGAGCAGTACTTC.

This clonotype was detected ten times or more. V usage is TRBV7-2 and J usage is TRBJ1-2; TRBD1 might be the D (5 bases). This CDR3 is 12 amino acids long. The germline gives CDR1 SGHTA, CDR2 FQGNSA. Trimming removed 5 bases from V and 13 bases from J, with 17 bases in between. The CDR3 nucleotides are TGTGCCAGCAGCAAACCCATGGGGGATCTCACCTTC. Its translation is CASSKPMGDLTF.

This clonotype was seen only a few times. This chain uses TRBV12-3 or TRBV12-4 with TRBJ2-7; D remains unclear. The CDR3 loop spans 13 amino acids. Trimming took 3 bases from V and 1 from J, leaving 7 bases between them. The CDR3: CASSFGRSYEQYF. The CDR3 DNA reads TGTGCCAGCAGTTTCGGTCGGTCCTACGAGCAGTACTTC.

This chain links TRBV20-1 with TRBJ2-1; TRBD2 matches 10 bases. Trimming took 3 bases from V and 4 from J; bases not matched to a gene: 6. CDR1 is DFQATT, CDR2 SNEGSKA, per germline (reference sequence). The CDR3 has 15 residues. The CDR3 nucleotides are TGCAGTGCTAGGGTTGAAGCGGGGGGGTACAATGAGCAGTTCTTC. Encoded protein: CSARVEAGGYNEQFF.

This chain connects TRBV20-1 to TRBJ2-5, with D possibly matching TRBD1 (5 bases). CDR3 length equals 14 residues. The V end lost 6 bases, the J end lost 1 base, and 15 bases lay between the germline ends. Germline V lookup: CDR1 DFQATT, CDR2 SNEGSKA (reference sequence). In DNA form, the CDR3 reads TGCAGTGCCCTCCGTCAGGGCCTCCAAGAGACCCAGTACTTC. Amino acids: CSALRQGLQETQYF.

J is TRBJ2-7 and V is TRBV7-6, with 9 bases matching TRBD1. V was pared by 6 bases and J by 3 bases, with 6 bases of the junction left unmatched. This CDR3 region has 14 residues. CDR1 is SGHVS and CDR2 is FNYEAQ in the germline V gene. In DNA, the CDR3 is TGTGCCAGCAGGGATGGACAGGGGATCTACGAGCAGTACTTC. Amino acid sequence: CASRDGQGIYEQYF.

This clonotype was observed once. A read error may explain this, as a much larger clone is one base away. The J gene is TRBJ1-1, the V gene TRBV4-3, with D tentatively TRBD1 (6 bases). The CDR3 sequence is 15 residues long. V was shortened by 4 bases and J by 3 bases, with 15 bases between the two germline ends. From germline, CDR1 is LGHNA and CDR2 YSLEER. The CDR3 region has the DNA TGCGCCAGCAGCCCCGATGAAGGGGGGGACACTGAAGCTTTCTTT. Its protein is CASSPDEGGDTEAFF.

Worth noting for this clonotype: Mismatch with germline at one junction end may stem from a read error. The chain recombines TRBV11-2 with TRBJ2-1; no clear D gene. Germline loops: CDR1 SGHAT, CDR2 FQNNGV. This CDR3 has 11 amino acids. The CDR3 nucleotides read TGTGTCAGCAGCTTCCTTGGTGAGCAGTTCTTC. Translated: CVSSFLGEQFF.

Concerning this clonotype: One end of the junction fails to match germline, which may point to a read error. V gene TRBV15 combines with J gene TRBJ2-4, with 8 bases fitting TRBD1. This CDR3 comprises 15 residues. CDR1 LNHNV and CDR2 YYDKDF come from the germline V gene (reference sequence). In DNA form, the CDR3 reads TGTGCCACCAGCAGAGGGGGACAGGATAAAAACATTCGGTACTTC. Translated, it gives CATSRGGQDKNIRYF.

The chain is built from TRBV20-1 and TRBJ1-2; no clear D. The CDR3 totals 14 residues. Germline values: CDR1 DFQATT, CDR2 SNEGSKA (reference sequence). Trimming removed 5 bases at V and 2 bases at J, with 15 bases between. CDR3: CSAPGPGLNYGYTF. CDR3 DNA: TGCAGTGCTCCAGGCCCGGGATTGAACTATGGCTACACCTTC.

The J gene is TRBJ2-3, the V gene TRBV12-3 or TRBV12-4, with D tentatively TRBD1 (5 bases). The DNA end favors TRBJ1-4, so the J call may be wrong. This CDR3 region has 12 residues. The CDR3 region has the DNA TGTGCCAGCAGCCAGGGCCTTGGCGGACTGTTTTTT. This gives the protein CASSQGLGGLFF.

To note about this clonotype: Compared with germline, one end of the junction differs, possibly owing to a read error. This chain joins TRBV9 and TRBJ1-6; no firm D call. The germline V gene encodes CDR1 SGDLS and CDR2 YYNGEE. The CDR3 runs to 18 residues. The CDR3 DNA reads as TGCGCCAGCAGCGAGACACCCGCGGGAAGCTCCTATAATTCACCCCTCCACTTT. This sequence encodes CASSETPAGSSYNSPLHF.

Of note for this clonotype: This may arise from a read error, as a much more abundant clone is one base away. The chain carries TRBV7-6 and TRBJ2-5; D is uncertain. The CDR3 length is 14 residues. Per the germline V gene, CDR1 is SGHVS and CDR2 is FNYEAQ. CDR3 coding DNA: TGTGCCAGCAGCTTGGGCACGGGTGTTGAGACCCGGTACTTC. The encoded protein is CASSLGTGVETRYF.

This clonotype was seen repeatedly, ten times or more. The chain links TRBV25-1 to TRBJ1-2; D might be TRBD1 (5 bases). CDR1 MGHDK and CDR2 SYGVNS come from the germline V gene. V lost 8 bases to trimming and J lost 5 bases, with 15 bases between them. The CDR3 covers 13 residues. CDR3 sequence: CASFPQEGYGYTF. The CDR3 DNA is TGTGCCAGCTTCCCCCAGGAGGGGTATGGCTACACCTTC.

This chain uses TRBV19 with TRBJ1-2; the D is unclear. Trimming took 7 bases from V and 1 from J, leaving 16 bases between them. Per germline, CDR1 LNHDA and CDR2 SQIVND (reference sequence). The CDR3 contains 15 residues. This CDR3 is CASTPGGGGNYGYTF. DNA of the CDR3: TGTGCCAGTACCCCTGGTGGCGGTGGTAACTATGGCTACACCTTC.

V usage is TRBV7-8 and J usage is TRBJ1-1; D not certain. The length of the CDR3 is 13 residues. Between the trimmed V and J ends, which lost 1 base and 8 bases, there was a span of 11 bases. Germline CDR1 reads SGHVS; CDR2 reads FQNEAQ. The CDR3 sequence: CASSLVGGMEAFF. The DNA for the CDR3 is TGTGCCAGCAGCTTAGTTGGAGGAATGGAAGCTTTCTTT.

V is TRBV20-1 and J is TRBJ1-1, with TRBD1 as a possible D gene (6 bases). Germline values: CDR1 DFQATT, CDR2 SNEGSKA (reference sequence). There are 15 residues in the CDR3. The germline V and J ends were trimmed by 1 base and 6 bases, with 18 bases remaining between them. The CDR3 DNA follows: TGCAGTGCTAGAGTAATACATCGGGGGCACGCTGAAGCTTTCTTT. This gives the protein CSARVIHRGHAEAFF.

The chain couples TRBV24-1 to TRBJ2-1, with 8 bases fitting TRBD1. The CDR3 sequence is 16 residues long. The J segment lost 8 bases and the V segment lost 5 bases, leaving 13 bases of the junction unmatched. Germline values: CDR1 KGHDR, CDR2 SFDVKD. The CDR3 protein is CATSATGEVGFDEQFF. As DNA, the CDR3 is TGTGCCACCAGTGCGACAGGGGAAGTTGGTTTCGATGAGCAGTTCTTC.

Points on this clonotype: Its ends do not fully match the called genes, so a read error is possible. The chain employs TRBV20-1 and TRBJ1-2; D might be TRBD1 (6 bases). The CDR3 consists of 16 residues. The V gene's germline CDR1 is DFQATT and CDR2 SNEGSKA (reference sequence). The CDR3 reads CSARDLGGASNYGCTF. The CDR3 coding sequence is TGCAGTGCTAGGGATCTGGGGGGGGCCTCTAACTATGGCTGCACCTTC.